This is a list of T cell receptor beta chains from one sample in a study of PD-1 blockade in classical Hodgkin lymphoma. The protocol was immunoSEQ multiplex PCR, while the TCRdb copy is restricted to in-frame clones and leaves out a portion. Found here are around 18,000 clones, about 76% of them singletons; the top ten hold 15% to 20%. This specimen consisted of peripheral blood mononuclear cells (PBMCs), obtained before the second cycle of nivolumab. These receptors all come from a human donor with classical Hodgkin lymphoma. CDR3s include the opening cysteine and the closing phenylalanine or tryptophan. Each record gives: clone size, V gene, D gene, J gene, CDR3 protein, CDR3 DNA. The D gene is left open where the match is weak. Clone size is given for some rows only: seen once, a few or many times, or a class if the clone is expanded.

NA	TRBV27	TRBD1	TRBJ1-4	CASSYNRGREKLFF	TGTGCCAGCAGTTACAACAGGGGTAGGGAAAAACTGTTTTTT
NA	TRBV7-3	TRBD2	TRBJ2-3	CASSRGLAGREDTQYF	TGTGCCAGCAGCCGGGGACTAGCGGGAAGGGAAGATACGCAGTATTTT
few	TRBV5-4	NA	TRBJ2-1	CASSLVTNRYNEQFF	TGTGCCAGCAGCTTGGTCACGAACCGTTACAATGAGCAGTTCTTC
NA	TRBV5-1	TRBD1	TRBJ1-5	CASSQGEFNQPQHF	TGCGCCAGCAGTCAGGGGGAATTCAATCAGCCCCAGCATTTT
NA	TRBV5-1	NA	TRBJ1-2	CASRALGGTNYGYTF	TGCGCCAGCAGGGCCCTGGGCGGTACTAACTATGGCTACACCTTC
few	TRBV9	NA	TRBJ1-1	CASSVEQGLNTEAFF	TGTGCCAGCAGCGTAGAACAGGGCCTGAACACTGAAGCTTTCTTT
NA	TRBV6-6	TRBD2	TRBJ2-7	CASRIQRGKDEQYF	TGTGCCAGCCGGATACAGCGGGGTAAGGACGAGCAGTACTTC
once	TRBV4-3	NA	TRBJ2-3	CASSQNGVTDTQYF	TGCGCCAGCAGCCAGAACGGGGTCACAGATACGCAGTATTTT
once	TRBV7-9	TRBD1	TRBJ2-7	CASSDGTGLRYEQYF	TGTGCCAGCAGCGACGGGACAGGGCTACGCTACGAGCAGTACTTC
NA	TRBV19	NA	TRBJ1-5	CASTQPDARNQPQHF	TGTGCCAGTACCCAGCCGGACGCACGCAATCAGCCCCAGCATTTT
NA	TRBV10-3	NA	TRBJ1-1	CAISEAQGGAANTEAFF	TGTGCCATCAGTGAAGCCCAGGGAGGGGCTGCGAACACTGAAGCTTTCTTT
NA	TRBV19	TRBD1	TRBJ2-1	CASSADQGDWAYNEQFF	TGTGCCAGTAGTGCCGATCAGGGGGATTGGGCCTACAATGAGCAGTTCTTC
NA	TRBV6-1	NA	TRBJ1-3	CASSDPGTSGNTIYF	TGTGCCAGCAGTGACCCCGGGACATCTGGAAACACCATATATTTT
NA	TRBV7-9	NA	TRBJ2-7	CASSAGQSPYEQYF	TGTGCCAGCAGCGCCGGACAGAGTCCCTACGAGCAGTACTTC
NA	TRBV10-3	NA	TRBJ1-2	CAISEDRSYGYTF	TGTGCCATCAGTGAAGACAGGAGCTATGGCTACACCTTC
NA	TRBV2	NA	TRBJ1-1	CASNWGYTEAFF	TGTGCCAGCAACTGGGGGTACACTGAAGCTTTCTTT
few	TRBV29-1	NA	TRBJ2-3	CSVSRDISTDTQYF	TGCAGCGTGTCAAGGGACATAAGCACAGATACGCAGTATTTT
NA	TRBV18	TRBD1	TRBJ1-5	CASSPRGDTGGGQPQHF	TGTGCCAGCTCACCACGGGGGGATACAGGGGGCGGTCAGCCCCAGCATTTT
NA	TRBV7-2	TRBD2	TRBJ2-7	CASSLAGLSGRSYEQYF	TGTGCCAGCAGCTTAGCGGGGCTTAGCGGGAGGTCCTACGAGCAGTACTTC
once	TRBV4-1	TRBD1	TRBJ2-1	CASSQRIGPGTGKINEQFF	TGCGCCAGCAGCCAACGGATCGGGCCCGGGACAGGGAAAATAAATGAGCAGTTCTTC
NA	TRBV5-5	TRBD2	TRBJ2-1	CASSLAPSGSTGEQFF	TGTGCCAGCAGCTTGGCACCTAGCGGGAGTACGGGCGAGCAGTTCTTC
NA	TRBV6-1	TRBD1	TRBJ2-7	CASSAVTGGYEQYF	TGTGCCAGCAGTGCCGTGACAGGGGGCTACGAGCAGTACTTC
few	TRBV30	NA	TRBJ2-2	CAWSVIHTGELFF	TGTGCCTGGAGTGTTATCCACACCGGGGAGCTGTTTTTT
NA	TRBV7-9	TRBD1	TRBJ2-7	CASSHGQAAYEQYF	TGTGCCAGCAGCCACGGACAGGCCGCCTACGAGCAGTACTTC
NA	TRBV4-1	TRBD1	TRBJ2-5	CASSQDPGQYEQTQYF	TGCGCCAGCAGCCAAGACCCGGGACAGTACGAGCAGACCCAGTACTTC
NA	TRBV19	NA	TRBJ1-1	CASSPQGRRTEAFF	TGTGCCAGTAGTCCCCAGGGGCGTCGAACTGAAGCTTTCTTT
NA	TRBV28	TRBD2	TRBJ2-5	CASYESGSKETQYF	TGTGCCAGTTATGAGAGCGGGAGCAAGGAGACCCAGTACTTC
NA	TRBV11-2	NA	TRBJ2-7	CASSPPGGGVDEQYF	TGTGCCAGCAGCCCCCCCGGGGGAGGCGTCGACGAGCAGTACTTC
NA	TRBV11-3	TRBD1	TRBJ2-7	CASSPSAGQAYEQYF	TGTGCCAGCAGCCCCTCGGCGGGACAGGCCTACGAGCAGTACTTC
NA	TRBV7-2	NA	TRBJ2-7	CASSPMTVSYEQYF	TGTGCCAGCAGCCCGATGACAGTCTCCTACGAGCAGTACTTC
NA	TRBV6-1	TRBD1	TRBJ1-1	CASSEAGSGQNEAFF	TGTGCCAGCAGTGAGGCAGGGTCGGGACAGAATGAAGCTTTCTTT
NA	TRBV9	TRBD1	TRBJ1-2	CASSVDQGANYGYTF	TGTGCCAGCAGCGTAGATCAGGGGGCTAACTATGGCTACACCTTC
NA	TRBV27	NA	TRBJ1-1	CASSLGGPRTEAFF	TGTGCCAGCAGTTTGGGAGGGCCGAGGACTGAAGCTTTCTTT
NA	TRBV7-9	NA	TRBJ1-1	CASSMDRNTEAFF	TGTGCCAGCAGCATGGACAGGAACACTGAAGCTTTCTTT
few	TRBV25-1	TRBD2	TRBJ2-1	CASRLAGGGNEQFF	TGTGCCAGCAGACTAGCGGGAGGTGGGAATGAGCAGTTCTTC
NA	TRBV27	NA	TRBJ1-1	CASSLLENTEAFF	TGTGCCAGCAGTTTGCTAGAGAACACTGAAGCTTTCTTT
NA	TRBV18	TRBD1	TRBJ1-6	CASSDRQGRNSPLHF	TGTGCCAGCTCAGACCGACAGGGGAGGAATTCACCCCTCCACTTT
NA	TRBV7-9	NA	TRBJ1-1	CASSLEGVTEAFF	TGTGCCAGCAGCTTAGAGGGGGTCACTGAAGCTTTCTTT
NA	TRBV15	TRBD2	TRBJ2-1	CATRATSGSRREQFF	TGTGCCACCCGCGCCACTAGCGGGAGTAGGAGGGAGCAGTTCTTC
NA	TRBV28	TRBD1	TRBJ2-5	CASSPRDRVGETQYF	TGTGCCAGCAGCCCCCGCGACAGGGTTGGGGAGACCCAGTACTTC
once	TRBV30	TRBD1	TRBJ1-2	CAFYRDRAFNYGYTF	TGTGCCTTCTACCGGGACAGGGCCTTCAACTATGGCTACACCTTC
NA	TRBV6-1	NA	TRBJ1-6	CASREAETYNSPLHF	TGTGCCAGCAGAGAGGCAGAGACCTATAATTCACCCCTCCACTTT
NA	TRBV4-3	TRBD2	TRBJ2-1	CASSQGTSGPLGEQFF	TGCGCCAGCAGCCAAGGGACTAGCGGGCCTCTGGGGGAGCAGTTCTTC
NA	TRBV19	NA	TRBJ2-1	CASSRENEQFF	TGTGCCAGTTCCCGGGAGAATGAGCAGTTCTTC
NA	TRBV6-5	NA	TRBJ1-1	CASSSLEQDPEAFF	TGTGCCAGCAGTTCCCTAGAACAGGACCCTGAAGCTTTCTTT
NA	TRBV5-1	TRBD2	TRBJ2-7	CASSWELAGADGQYF	TGCGCCAGCAGCTGGGAACTAGCGGGAGCGGATGGGCAGTACTTC